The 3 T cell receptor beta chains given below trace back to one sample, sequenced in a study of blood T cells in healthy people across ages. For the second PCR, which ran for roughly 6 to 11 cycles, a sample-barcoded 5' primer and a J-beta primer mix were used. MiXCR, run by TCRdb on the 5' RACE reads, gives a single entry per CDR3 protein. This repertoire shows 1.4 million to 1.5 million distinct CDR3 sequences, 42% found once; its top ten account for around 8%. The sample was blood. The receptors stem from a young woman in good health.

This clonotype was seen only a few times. CDR3 sequence reads: CATSAGPYTEAFF. CDR3 sequence (DNA): TGTGCCACCAGTGCCGGGCCCTACACTGAAGCTTTCTTT. V is TRBV24-1 and J is TRBJ1-1; D gene uncertain. Trimming took off 5 bases at V and 3 bases at J, with 9 bases between the two ends. CDR3 size: 13 residues. CDR1 is KGHDR and CDR2 is SFDVKD in the germline V gene.

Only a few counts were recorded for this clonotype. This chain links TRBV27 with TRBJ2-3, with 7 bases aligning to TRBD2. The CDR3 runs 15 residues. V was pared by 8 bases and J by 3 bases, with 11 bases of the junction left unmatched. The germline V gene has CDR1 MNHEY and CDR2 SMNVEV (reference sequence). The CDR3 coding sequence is TGTGCCAGCGCACTGGGGGAGGGGCCTACAGATACGCAGTATTTT. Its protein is CASALGEGPTDTQYF.

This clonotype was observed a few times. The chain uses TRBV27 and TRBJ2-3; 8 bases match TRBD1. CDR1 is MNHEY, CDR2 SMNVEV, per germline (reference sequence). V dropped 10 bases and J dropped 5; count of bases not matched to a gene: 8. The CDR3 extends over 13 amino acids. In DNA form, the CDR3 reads TGTGCCACCGCGACAGGGGTTGTAGATACGCAGTATTTT. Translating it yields CATATGVVDTQYF.